These 24 T cell receptor beta chains share one sample of origin, sequenced in a study of T cells in Graves' hyperthyroidism and ophthalmopathy. Using RNA transcripts as the source, TCR beta CDR3 regions were amplified. A first-round RT-PCR of the TCR CDR3 used the HTBI primer set. TCRdb ran MiXCR on the multiplex PCR reads and lists one entry per CDR3 protein. Seen here are some 800,000 distinct CDR3 sequences, roughly 40% observed once, and the top ten hold 7% to 10%. The sample consisted of blood. These receptors originate from a young man with Graves' hyperthyroidism.

The chain links TRBV6-5 to TRBJ1-1; TRBD1 is a possible D gene (5 bases). CDR1 is MNHEY and CDR2 is SVGAGI in the germline V gene. The CDR3 totals 14 residues. V was trimmed by 8 bases and J by 0 bases, leaving 13 bases between them. CDR3 protein: CASGLGALNTEAFF. The CDR3 coding sequence is TGTGCCAGCGGCCTTGGGGCTTTGAACACTGAAGCTTTCTTT.

This clonotype appeared many times. The rearrangement links TRBV7-9 to TRBJ1-6; the D is unclear. CDR1 and CDR2 (germline): SEHNR, FQNEAQ (reference sequence). The CDR3 extends over 9 amino acids. V was trimmed by 8 bases and J by 11 bases, leaving 4 bases between them. CDR3 in DNA: TGTGCCAGCGGGACACCCCTCCACTTT. Encoded protein: CASGTPLHF.

V is TRBV15 and J is TRBJ1-4; no clear D gene. There are 15 residues in the CDR3. The germline V and J ends were trimmed by 0 bases and 2 bases, with 7 bases remaining between them. Germline CDR1 and CDR2: LNHNV and YYDKDF (reference sequence). CDR3 nucleotides: TGTGCCACCAGCAGAGATGGTGGGACTAATGAAAAACTGTTTTTT. Translating it yields CATSRDGGTNEKLFF.

This clonotype came up many times. The chain is built from TRBV10-2 and TRBJ2-5; no firm D call. Trimming removed 4 bases at V and 4 bases at J, with 10 bases between. The V gene's germline CDR1 is WSHSY and CDR2 SAAADI. The CDR3 length is 13 residues. This CDR3 is CASSGLVSETQYF. CDR3 nucleotides: TGCGCCAGCAGTGGTTTAGTCTCAGAGACCCAGTACTTC.

This clonotype was detected only a few times. V and J are TRBV2 and TRBJ2-7; 9 bases map to TRBD1. V lost 4 bases and J lost 0; bases outside the gene matches: 7. The CDR3 runs 16 residues. Germline V gene data show CDR1 as SNHLY and CDR2 as FYNNEI. The CDR3 spells CASSAIGQGSSYEQYF. The CDR3 DNA sequence: TGTGCCAGCAGTGCGATAGGACAGGGGAGCTCCTACGAGCAGTACTTC.

A few counts support this clonotype. This chain joins TRBV7-9 and TRBJ2-7; 11 bases map to TRBD1. Germline CDR1 is SEHNR and CDR2 is FQNEAQ (reference sequence). The CDR3 covers 15 residues. Trimming at V came to 5 bases and at J to 4 bases, leaving 7 bases not matched to a gene. As DNA, the CDR3 is TGTGCCAGCAGCCCTCCGGGACAGGGGGAGTACGAGCAGTACTTC. Translated: CASSPPGQGEYEQYF.

The chain has TRBV9 and TRBJ1-2; D gene ambiguous. The germline V gene encodes CDR1 SGDLS and CDR2 YYNGEE. V lost 2 bases and J lost 2, with 7 bases in between. The CDR3 totals 13 residues. The CDR3 bases are TGTGCCAGCAGCGTTCCATGGAACTATGGCTACACCTTC. Encoded protein: CASSVPWNYGYTF.

This clonotype was picked up one time. Sequence at one end of the junction differs from germline and may be a read error. J is TRBJ1-4 and V is TRBV10-3; the match to TRBD1 covers 7 bases. Looked up from germline, CDR1 is ENHRY and CDR2 is SYGVKD. This CDR3 has 16 amino acids. CDR3 nucleotides: TGTGCCAGCAGTTCCCAAAGTTCCAGGGGGAATAAAAAACTGTTTTTT. Translation gives CASSSQSSRGNKKLFF.

This clonotype was observed at least ten times. V and J are TRBV2 and TRBJ2-6; D ambiguous. Germline assignment: CDR1 SNHLY and CDR2 FYNNEI. This CDR3 is 15 amino acids long. V lost 5 bases and J 0 bases, leaving 8 bases between the germline ends. The CDR3 loop is CASSTLLSGANVLTF. The CDR3 bases are TGTGCCAGCAGTACCCTCCTCTCTGGGGCCAACGTCCTGACTTTC. The variable domain in full, with the rest retrieved from reference TRBV2 and TRBJ2-6, is EPEVTQTPSHQVTQMGQEVILRCVPISNHLYFYWYRQILGQKVEFLVSFYNNEISEKSEIFDDQFSVERPDGSNFTLKIRSTKLEDSAMYFCASSTLLSGANVLTFGAGSRLTVL.

As for this clonotype: The junction departs from germline at one end; a sequencing error may be responsible. The V gene is TRBV5-1, the J gene TRBJ2-7; 9 nucleotides agree with TRBD1. The CDR3 covers 16 residues. Germline V lookup: CDR1 SGHRS, CDR2 YFSETQ. This CDR3 reads CASSRNLGTGNYEQYF. The DNA of the CDR3 is TGTGCCAGCAGCCGAAACCTAGGGACAGGGAACTACGAGCAGTACTTC.

In its sample, this clonotype was seen a few times. J is TRBJ1-5 and V is TRBV2, with 10 bases fitting TRBD1. Per germline, CDR1 SNHLY and CDR2 FYNNEI. V was pared by 8 bases and J by 6 bases, with 10 bases of the junction left unmatched. The CDR3 is 15 residues long. CDR3 nucleotides: TGTGCCAGCTCCCGTGGGGACAGGGGCGGTCAGCCCCAGCATTTT. This codes for CASSRGDRGGQPQHF.

V and J are TRBV15 and TRBJ2-6; D remains unclear. Between the trimmed V and J ends, which lost 3 bases and 2 bases, there was a span of 11 bases. Germline CDR1 LNHNV, CDR2 YYDKDF (reference sequence). This CDR3 spans 16 amino acids. CDR3 loop: CATSSPQDAGANVLTF. The CDR3 nucleotides read TGTGCCACCAGCAGTCCCCAGGATGCTGGGGCCAACGTCCTGACTTTC.

This clonotype has at least ten counts. The rearrangement links TRBV19 to TRBJ2-2, with D unclear. This CDR3 has 11 residues. Germline CDR1 LNHDA, CDR2 SQIVND (reference sequence). V shed 11 bases and J shed 8 bases, with 12 bases lying between them. The CDR3 spells CACQGGGELFF. CDR3 DNA sequence: TGTGCCTGTCAAGGTGGAGGGGAGCTGTTTTTT.

The CDR3 sequence is CASSQEIPGRYGYTF. The CDR3 DNA follows: TGTGCCAGCAGCCAGGAGATTCCGGGACGCTATGGCTACACCTTC. The chain uses TRBV5-6 and TRBJ1-2; D is perhaps TRBD1 (5 bases). The CDR3 is 15 amino acids. Germline V CDR1 and CDR2: SGHDT, YYEEEE. Trimming took 4 bases from V and 4 from J, leaving 17 bases between them. Complete variable domain (other parts from reference TRBV5-6 and TRBJ1-2): DAGVTQSPTHLIKTRGQQVTLRCSPKSGHDTVSWYQQALGQGPQFIFQYYEEEERQRGNFPDRFSGHQFPNYSSELNVNALLLGDSALYLCASSQEIPGRYGYTFGSGTRLTVV.

This clonotype has more than one count but fewer than ten. V gene TRBV20-1 combines with J gene TRBJ2-2; a possible D gene is TRBD2 (6 bases). Germline loops: CDR1 DFQATT, CDR2 SNEGSKA (reference sequence). Trimming stripped 6 bases from V and 5 bases from J, with 19 bases between. The CDR3 loop spans 15 amino acids. Here the CDR3 reads CSAPIPGTVTGELFF. CDR3 coding DNA: TGCAGTGCCCCAATTCCCGGGACTGTTACCGGGGAGCTGTTTTTT.

This clonotype has ten or more counts. The rearrangement uses TRBV29-1 and TRBJ1-1; weak D call: TRBD1 (5 bases). Germline CDR1 SQVTM, CDR2 ANQGSEA. Deletions cut 6 bases from V and 7 bases from J, with 18 bases between. The CDR3 spans 13 residues. The CDR3 is CSVSETAYYEAFF. CDR3 coding DNA: TGCAGCGTCTCCGAGACAGCCTACTATGAAGCTTTCTTT.

The chain uses TRBV12-3 or TRBV12-4 and TRBJ1-2; possibly TRBD1 for D (5 bases). The V and J ends lost 6 bases and 8 bases respectively, with 19 bases between them. The CDR3 consists of 14 residues. The CDR3 sequence: CASSTGTLMGGYTF. The CDR3 DNA sequence: TGTGCCAGCAGCACCGGGACTCTAATGGGGGGCTACACCTTC.

This clonotype was found many times. This chain connects TRBV10-3 to TRBJ2-2; weak D call: TRBD2 (6 bases). The CDR3 length is 16 residues. V dropped 0 bases and J dropped 1 base, with 9 bases sitting between them. Germline loops: CDR1 ENHRY, CDR2 SYGVKD. This chain's CDR3 is CAISESLAENTGELFF. Here the CDR3 DNA reads TGTGCCATCAGTGAGTCTTTAGCGGAGAACACCGGGGAGCTGTTTTTT.

This clonotype was observed a few times. V is TRBV5-8 and J is TRBJ2-7, with 10 bases identical to TRBD2. Germline loops: CDR1 SGHTS, CDR2 YDEGEE. Trimming cost V 5 bases and J 3 bases; bases outside gene matches: 8. The CDR3 consists of 15 residues. Here the CDR3 reads CASRPEGLASYEQYF. CDR3 nucleotide sequence: TGTGCCAGCAGACCCGAGGGACTAGCGAGCTACGAGCAGTACTTC.

The chain recombines TRBV20-1 with TRBJ2-2; D perhaps matches TRBD1 (5 bases). Trimming removed 3 bases at V and 0 bases at J, with 11 bases between. Germline CDR1 DFQATT, CDR2 SNEGSKA (reference sequence). The CDR3 runs to 15 residues. Written as DNA, the CDR3 is TGCAGTGCTAGGAAAAGACAGCCGAACACCGGGGAGCTGTTTTTT. Its protein product is CSARKRQPNTGELFF.

This clonotype was observed many times. Germline and junction disagree at one end, which may indicate a read error. The chain joins TRBV7-7 to TRBJ1-4; D unresolved. Germline V CDR1 and CDR2: SSHAT, FNYEAQ (reference sequence). There are 15 residues in the CDR3. The CDR3 DNA follows: TGTGCTAGCAGCTTAGGTCGCAGCCGAGGTGAAAAACTGTTTTTT. Its translation is CASSLGRSRGEKLFF.

The chain recombines TRBV2 with TRBJ2-7; 8 bases match TRBD1. Losses at the gene ends were 2 bases for V and 5 bases for J; bases not matched to a gene: 11. This CDR3 comprises 16 residues. Germline CDR1 and CDR2: SNHLY and FYNNEI. CDR3 sequence: CASSEIPGQVTDEQYF. The CDR3 coding sequence is TGTGCCAGCAGTGAAATTCCGGGACAGGTTACCGACGAGCAGTACTTC.

This sequence joins TRBV27 and TRBJ2-7; 7 positions agree with TRBD1. The CDR3 spans 16 residues. Germline CDR1 is MNHEY and CDR2 is SMNVEV (reference sequence). V shed 2 bases and J 3 bases; nucleotides not matched to a gene: 10. CDR3 sequence reads: CASSLRGGTAFYEQYF. The CDR3 nucleotides read TGTGCCAGCAGTTTAAGAGGTGGGACAGCCTTCTACGAGCAGTACTTC.

The rearrangement joins TRBV7-8 to TRBJ2-2; 11 bases align to TRBD1. Germline CDR1 is SGHVS and CDR2 is FQNEAQ. Trimming removed 7 bases from V and 4 bases from J; junction bases left unmatched: 8. The CDR3 has 16 amino acids. Written as DNA, the CDR3 is TGTGCCAGCACCTGGGGACAGGGGGATCTCACCGGGGAGCTGTTTTTT. This translates into CASTWGQGDLTGELFF.